This T cell receptor (beta chain) was sequenced during a study of identical twins. This clonotype was recorded many times. Its target is unknown. Study results and limitations: Rather than following the same donors, the conclusions depended on cross-sectional statistical analysis.

CDR3 length: 18 amino acids. Trimming removed 4 bases from V and 3 bases from J; junction bases left unmatched: 14. TCRdb itself ran the 5' RACE reads through MiXCR, one entry per CDR3 protein. The table lists just over 500,000 distinct CDR3 sequences, about 20% of them singletons. Healthy Caucasians were all of the donors. The sample also formed part of further work on T cells expressing NK-cell markers. This second study says: Over 5 donors had dominant NKG2C+ clonotypes that comprised roughly 1.0-8% of their CD8+ T cells. Once again these clonotypes came out on top in the CD3+CD56-NKG2C+ fraction of a few donors.

Specimen: CD4+ T cells sorted from blood. The clonotype originates from a woman between 18 and 29 years old in good health. The gene calls are TRBV12-3 or TRBV12-4 and TRBJ1-1, with 10 nucleotides matching TRBD1. This chain's CDR3 is CASSSLLRTGGSDTEAFF. CDR3 nucleotides: TGTGCCAGCAGTTCCCTCTTACGGACAGGGGGATCGGACACTGAAGCTTTCTTT.